These 23 T cell receptor beta chains share one sample of origin, sequenced in a study of cytomegalovirus exposure and HLA in healthy donors. Primers included in the PCR were 60 Vbeta and 13 Jbeta primers. Only in-frame clones appear in the TCRdb table, and some are missing; sequencing was by immunoSEQ multiplex PCR. The profile shows about 200,000 clones, approximately 78% of them singletons. The specimen was PBMCs. The receptor set was obtained from a woman aged 40 to 55 in good health and CMV-seronegative.

The CDR3: CASSFGQGLPNTEAFF. CDR3 sequence (DNA): TGTGCCAGCAGCTTCGGACAGGGGCTTCCGAACACTGAAGCTTTCTTT. The chain couples TRBV12-1 to TRBJ1-1; no DNA check was done on the table's D call, TRBD1. TRBV12-1 is marked as a pseudogene. The CDR3 length is 16 residues.

This rearrangement joins TRBV30 to TRBJ2-1; D is undetermined. This CDR3 contains 13 residues. Germline assignment: CDR1 GTSNPN and CDR2 SVGIG (reference sequence). The V end lost 0 bases, the J end lost 6 bases, and 9 bases lay between the germline ends. The CDR3 is CAWSVAGLNEQFF. CDR3 DNA sequence: TGTGCCTGGAGTGTTGCTGGGCTCAATGAGCAGTTCTTC.

This chain connects TRBV10-2 to TRBJ2-1; D not certain. The V end was cut by 2 bases, the J end by 8 bases, with 10 bases between. CDR1 and CDR2 (germline): WSHSY, SAAADI. The CDR3 extends over 13 amino acids. CDR3 sequence reads: CASSEHQRDEQFF. The CDR3, as DNA: TGCGCCAGCAGTGAGCACCAGCGTGATGAGCAGTTCTTC.

The CDR3 loop reads CASSGGTSISYEQYF. The CDR3 DNA is TGTGCCAGCAGTGGCGGGACTTCTATCTCCTACGAGCAGTACTTC. The rearrangement joins TRBV2 to TRBJ2-7; the D gene is possibly TRBD2 (6 bases). The CDR3 is made up of 15 amino acids. Germline V gives CDR1 SNHLY, CDR2 FYNNEI. Trimming left V 4 bases short and J 0 bases short, with 13 bases between.

The chain joins TRBV2 to TRBJ2-2, with TRBD1 matching over 8 bases. This CDR3 has 16 residues. Germline CDR1 is SNHLY and CDR2 is FYNNEI. J was trimmed by 6 bases and V by 5 bases; bases with no gene match: 11. This CDR3 is CASSLRPGGDAGELFF. CDR3 nucleotides: TGTGCCAGCAGTCTGCGGCCAGGGGGCGACGCCGGGGAGCTGTTTTTT.

The gene calls are TRBV5-1 and TRBJ2-3, with 11 bases aligning to TRBD2. The CDR3 covers 15 residues. Germline V gene lookup returns CDR1 SGHRS and CDR2 YFSETQ. The V gene end was trimmed by 5 bases and the J gene end by 3 bases; junction bases not matched to a gene: 5. This chain's CDR3 is CASRLTSGSTDTQYF. CDR3 sequence (DNA): TGCGCCAGCAGACTAACTAGCGGGAGTACAGATACGCAGTATTTT.

This clone appeared a few times. V is TRBV5-1 and J is TRBJ1-1, with 7 bases aligning to TRBD1. CDR1 SGHRS and CDR2 YFSETQ come from the germline V gene. V was pared by 4 bases and J by 2 bases, with 5 bases of the junction left unmatched. CDR3 length: 14 amino acids. The CDR3 DNA reads TGCGCCAGCAGCGGGACAGCGTTAAACACTGAAGCTTTCTTT. Translating gives CASSGTALNTEAFF.

The chain uses TRBV7-9 and TRBJ2-3; TRBD2 matches 7 bases. The CDR3 spans 16 residues. Germline V CDR1 and CDR2: SEHNR, FQNEAQ (reference sequence). J gave up 0 bases and V 3 bases, and 6 bases lay outside the gene matches. The CDR3 reads CASSFHLAASTDTQYF. CDR3 sequence (DNA): TGTGCCAGCAGCTTTCATCTAGCGGCTAGCACAGATACGCAGTATTTT. Full variable domain (rest looked up from reference TRBV7-9 and TRBJ2-3): DTGVSQNPRHKITKRGQNVTFRCDPISEHNRLYWYRQTLGQGPEFLTYFQNEAQLEKSRLLSDRFSAERPKGSFSTLEIQRTEQGDSAMYLCASSFHLAASTDTQYFGPGTRLTVL.

This clone was detected only once. The genes are TRBV19 and TRBJ2-3, with D tentatively TRBD2 (5 bases). CDR1 and CDR2 (germline): LNHDA, SQIVND (reference sequence). V was pared by 8 bases and J by 2 bases, with 11 bases between. This CDR3 is built from 13 residues. This CDR3 is CASRREYTDTQYF. In nucleotides, the CDR3 is TGTGCCAGTCGTCGGGAATACACAGATACGCAGTATTTT.

This clone was seen only a few times. The chain links TRBV2 to TRBJ1-5, with 8 bases that match TRBD1. This CDR3 comprises 12 residues. Germline values: CDR1 SNHLY, CDR2 FYNNEI. V was clipped by 8 bases and J by 7 bases; unmatched bases: 4. CDR3 region: CASDRGSQPQHF. For the CDR3, the DNA is TGTGCCAGCGACAGGGGATCCCAGCCCCAGCATTTT.

The rearrangement uses TRBV30 and TRBJ2-4; 12 bases are a match to TRBD2. The ends lost 5 bases at V and 9 bases at J; junction bases unmatched: 5. The CDR3 is 13 amino acids. Looked up from germline, CDR1 is GTSNPN and CDR2 is SVGIG (reference sequence). The CDR3 coding sequence is TGTGCCTGGGAGACTAGCGGGAGTGTCATTCAGTACTTC. Translation: CAWETSGSVIQYF.

The chain recombines TRBV11-2 with TRBJ2-7; D unresolved. This CDR3 is built from 14 residues. Germline CDR1 is SGHAT and CDR2 is FQNNGV. V was pared by 3 bases and J by 2 bases, with 11 bases between. The CDR3 DNA sequence: TGTGCCAGCAGCTTGCGGAGAAATCCCTACGAGCAGTACTTC. It encodes CASSLRRNPYEQYF.

This clone appeared a single time. The chain is built from TRBV28 and TRBJ1-3, with D perhaps TRBD1 (6 bases). Germline V lookup: CDR1 MDHEN, CDR2 SYDVKM. This CDR3 has 14 residues. The V end lost 6 bases, the J end lost 4 bases, and 13 bases lay between the germline ends. The CDR3 loop reads CASSGRGVGNTIYF. CDR3 in DNA: TGTGCCAGCAGCGGGAGGGGGGTGGGAAACACCATATATTTT.

The V and J genes are TRBV7-8 and TRBJ2-7; 16 nucleotides align to TRBD2. V dropped 2 bases and J dropped 0; count of bases not matched to a gene: 7. Germline V lookup: CDR1 SGHVS, CDR2 FQNEAQ. The CDR3 extends over 19 amino acids. The CDR3 sequence is CASSLYPGLAGGPSYEQYF. DNA of the CDR3: TGTGCCAGCAGCTTATATCCGGGACTAGCGGGAGGGCCCTCCTACGAGCAGTACTTC.

V and J are TRBV7-9 and TRBJ2-5; D gene uncertain. The CDR3 contains 13 residues. The V gene's germline CDR1 is SEHNR and CDR2 FQNEAQ (reference sequence). V gave up 4 bases and J gave up 5 bases, with 11 bases separating them. CDR3 protein: CASSSRNEETQYF. In nucleotides, the CDR3 is TGTGCCAGCAGCTCCAGGAACGAGGAGACCCAGTACTTC.

The gene calls are TRBV7-3 and TRBJ2-7; the D is unclear. Germline loops: CDR1 SGHTA, CDR2 FQGTGA. CDR3 length: 14 amino acids. V dropped 3 bases and J dropped 4 bases, with 13 bases sitting between them. This chain's CDR3 is CASSLSGGAYEQYF. In DNA form, the CDR3 reads TGTGCCAGCAGCTTGTCAGGTGGCGCTTACGAGCAGTACTTC.

This rearrangement joins TRBV12-5 to TRBJ2-7; 7 bases line up with TRBD1. CDR1 and CDR2 (germline): LGHNT, FRNRAP. With 4 bases clipped from V and 0 bases from J, the junction kept 0 bases outside the gene matches. The CDR3 totals 13 residues. The CDR3 reads CASGWDSSYEQYF. CDR3 DNA sequence: TGTGCTAGTGGTTGGGACAGCTCCTACGAGCAGTACTTC.

The J gene is TRBJ2-5, the V gene TRBV18; 8 bases match TRBD1. With 5 bases clipped from V and 4 bases from J, the junction kept 3 bases outside the gene matches. Per germline, CDR1 KGHSH and CDR2 LQKENI. This CDR3 has 13 amino acids. For the CDR3, the DNA is TGTGCCAGCTCAACACAGGGGGTAGAGACCCAGTACTTC. Amino acid sequence: CASSTQGVETQYF.

The chain links TRBV28 to TRBJ1-1; TRBD1 matches 7 bases. Germline CDR1 reads MDHEN; CDR2 reads SYDVKM. The CDR3 is 15 residues long. Trimming cost V 7 bases and J 1 base; bases outside gene matches: 9. CDR3 DNA sequence: TGTGCCAGCACCGCGGCGACAGGGAGGAACACTGAAGCTTTCTTT. Protein product: CASTAATGRNTEAFF. Based on the CDR3 plus reference TRBV28 and TRBJ1-1, the full variable domain is DVKVTQSSRYLVKRTGEKVFLECVQDMDHENMFWYRQDPGLGLRLIYFSYDVKMKEKGDIPEGYSVSREKKERFSLILESASTNQTSMYLCASTAATGRNTEAFFGQGTRLTVV.

The chain carries TRBV27 and TRBJ2-7; TRBD1 aligns across 7 bases. Per the germline V gene, CDR1 is MNHEY and CDR2 is SMNVEV (reference sequence). Trimming at V came to 4 bases and at J to 4 bases, leaving 10 bases not matched to a gene. This CDR3 comprises 15 residues. The CDR3 bases are TGTGCCAGCAGTTCGCGCCTAGGGGGCGAATACGAGCAGTACTTC. As protein: CASSSRLGGEYEQYF.

The rearrangement uses TRBV14 and TRBJ1-5; possibly TRBD1 for D (6 bases). Germline V gives CDR1 SGHDN, CDR2 FVKESK. The germline V and J ends were trimmed by 4 bases and 5 bases, with 15 bases remaining between them. The length of the CDR3 is 15 residues. CDR3 bases: TGTGCCAGCAGCCGGGGGGGGCTTGGGTATCAGCCCCAGCATTTT. Its protein is CASSRGGLGYQPQHF.

The rearrangement uses TRBV19 and TRBJ2-5; 9 bases are a match to TRBD2. The CDR3 runs to 16 residues. V lost 1 base to trimming and J lost 4 bases; unmatched junction nucleotides: 7. The germline V gene has CDR1 LNHDA and CDR2 SQIVND (reference sequence). The CDR3 loop reads CASSIGGGRAGETQYF. CDR3 coding DNA: TGTGCCAGTAGTATAGGAGGCGGGAGGGCCGGAGAGACCCAGTACTTC. The whole variable domain, filled in from reference TRBV19 and TRBJ2-5, reads DGGITQSPKYLFRKEGQNVTLSCEQNLNHDAMYWYRQDPGQGLRLIYYSQIVNDFQKGDIAEGYSVSREKKESFPLTVTSAQKNPTAFYLCASSIGGGRAGETQYFGPGTRLLVL.

The J gene is TRBJ2-2, the V gene TRBV7-8; 7 nucleotides agree with TRBD2. Germline CDR1 is SGHVS and CDR2 is FQNEAQ. The V and J ends lost 5 bases and 2 bases, in that order; junction bases with no gene match: 8. The CDR3 spans 16 residues. CDR3: CASSPVQRGNTGELFF. In nucleotides, the CDR3 is TGTGCCAGCAGCCCAGTACAGCGGGGAAACACCGGGGAGCTGTTTTTT.